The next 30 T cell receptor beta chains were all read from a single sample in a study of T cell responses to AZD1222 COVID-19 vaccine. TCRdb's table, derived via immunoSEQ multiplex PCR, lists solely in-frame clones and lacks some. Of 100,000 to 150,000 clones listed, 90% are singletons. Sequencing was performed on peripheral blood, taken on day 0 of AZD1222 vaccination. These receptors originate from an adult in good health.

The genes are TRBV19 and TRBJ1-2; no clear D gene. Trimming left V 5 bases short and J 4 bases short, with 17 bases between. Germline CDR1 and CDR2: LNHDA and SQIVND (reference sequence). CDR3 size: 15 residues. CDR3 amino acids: CASSGPSTAGYGYTF. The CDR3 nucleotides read TGTGCCAGTAGTGGCCCGTCAACCGCGGGCTATGGCTACACCTTC.

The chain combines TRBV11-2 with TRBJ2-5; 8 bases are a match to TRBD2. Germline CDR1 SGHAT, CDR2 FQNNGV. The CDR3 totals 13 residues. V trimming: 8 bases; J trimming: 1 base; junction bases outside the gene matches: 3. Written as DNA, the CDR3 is TGTGCCAGCTCGGGAGGGGGCCAAGAGACCCAGTACTTC. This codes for CASSGGGQETQYF.

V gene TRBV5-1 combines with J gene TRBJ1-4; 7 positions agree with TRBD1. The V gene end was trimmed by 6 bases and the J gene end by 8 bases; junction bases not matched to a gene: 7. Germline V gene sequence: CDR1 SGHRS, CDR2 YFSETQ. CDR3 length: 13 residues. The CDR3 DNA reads TGCGCCAGCACGGACAGGATGGGGGAAAAACTGTTTTTT. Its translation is CASTDRMGEKLFF.

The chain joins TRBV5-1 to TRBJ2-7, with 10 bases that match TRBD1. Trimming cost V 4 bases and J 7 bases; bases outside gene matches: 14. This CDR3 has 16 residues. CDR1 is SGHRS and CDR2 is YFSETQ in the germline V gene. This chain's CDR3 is CASSQMPGQGLGEQYF. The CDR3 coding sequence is TGCGCCAGCAGCCAGATGCCGGGACAGGGGCTCGGGGAGCAGTACTTC.

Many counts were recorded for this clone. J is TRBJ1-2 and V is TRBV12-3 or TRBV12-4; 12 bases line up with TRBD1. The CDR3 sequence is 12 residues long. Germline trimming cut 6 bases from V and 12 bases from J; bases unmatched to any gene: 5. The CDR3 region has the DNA TGTGCCAGCAGCCCGGGACAGGGGGCGCACACCTTC. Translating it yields CASSPGQGAHTF.

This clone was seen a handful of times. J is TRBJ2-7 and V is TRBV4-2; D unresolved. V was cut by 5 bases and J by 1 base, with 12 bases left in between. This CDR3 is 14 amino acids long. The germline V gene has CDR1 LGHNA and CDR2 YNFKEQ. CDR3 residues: CASSRELVSYEQYF. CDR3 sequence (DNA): TGTGCCAGCAGCAGAGAGCTAGTTTCCTACGAGCAGTACTTC.

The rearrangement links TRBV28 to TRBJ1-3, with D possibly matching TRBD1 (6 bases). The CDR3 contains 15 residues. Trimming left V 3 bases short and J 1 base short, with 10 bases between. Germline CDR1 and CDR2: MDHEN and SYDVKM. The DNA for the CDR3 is TGTGCCAGCAGTTTCCCGGGGGCATCTGGAAACACCATATATTTT. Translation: CASSFPGASGNTIYF.

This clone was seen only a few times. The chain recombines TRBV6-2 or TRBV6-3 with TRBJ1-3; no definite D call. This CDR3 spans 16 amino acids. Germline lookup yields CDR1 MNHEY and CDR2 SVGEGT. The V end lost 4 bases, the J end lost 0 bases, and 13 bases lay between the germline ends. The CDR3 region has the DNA TGTGCCAGCAGTTCCCCCTGGACGGCCTCTGGAAACACCATATATTTT. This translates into CASSSPWTASGNTIYF.

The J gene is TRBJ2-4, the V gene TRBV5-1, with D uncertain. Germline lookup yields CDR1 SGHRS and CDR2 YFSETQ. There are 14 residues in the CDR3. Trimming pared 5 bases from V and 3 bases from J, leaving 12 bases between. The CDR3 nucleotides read TGCGCCAGCAGACTCGCTGATGGCAAAAACATTCAGTACTTC. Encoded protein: CASRLADGKNIQYF.

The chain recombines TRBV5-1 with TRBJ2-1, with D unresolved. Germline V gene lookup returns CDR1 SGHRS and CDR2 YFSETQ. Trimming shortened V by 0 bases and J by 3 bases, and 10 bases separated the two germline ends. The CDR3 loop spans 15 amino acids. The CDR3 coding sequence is TGCGCCAGCAGCTTGGCCTCTGGGGACTACAATGAGCAGTTCTTC. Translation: CASSLASGDYNEQFF.

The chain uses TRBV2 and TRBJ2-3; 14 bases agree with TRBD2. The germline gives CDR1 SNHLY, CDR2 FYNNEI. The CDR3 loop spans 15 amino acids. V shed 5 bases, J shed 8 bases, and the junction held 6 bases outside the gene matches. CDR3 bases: TGTGCCAGCAGTCCGACTAGCGGGAGGGCTCGTACGCAGTATTTT. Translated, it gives CASSPTSGRARTQYF. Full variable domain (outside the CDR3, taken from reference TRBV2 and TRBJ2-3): EPEVTQTPSHQVTQMGQEVILRCVPISNHLYFYWYRQILGQKVEFLVSFYNNEISEKSEIFDDQFSVERPDGSNFTLKIRSTKLEDSAMYFCASSPTSGRARTQYFGPGTRLTVL.

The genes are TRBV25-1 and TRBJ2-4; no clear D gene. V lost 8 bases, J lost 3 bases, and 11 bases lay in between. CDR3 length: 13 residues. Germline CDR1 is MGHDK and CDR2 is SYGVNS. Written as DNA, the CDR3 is TGTGCCAGCTTCGACACGTTCAAAAACATTCAGTACTTC. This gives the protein CASFDTFKNIQYF.

CDR3 DNA: TGCGCCAGCAGTGAAAATCGGGAGACCCAGTACTTC. It encodes CASSENRETQYF. The chain is built from TRBV10-2 and TRBJ2-5; D gene uncertain. The CDR3 runs to 12 residues. Trimming removed 3 bases at V and 5 bases at J, with 7 bases between. The germline gives CDR1 WSHSY, CDR2 SAAADI.

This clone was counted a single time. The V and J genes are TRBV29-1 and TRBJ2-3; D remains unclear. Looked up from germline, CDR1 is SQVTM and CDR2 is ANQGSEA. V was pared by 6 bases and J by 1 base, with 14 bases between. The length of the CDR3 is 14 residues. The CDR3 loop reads CSVDGSTGTDTQYF. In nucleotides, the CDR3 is TGCAGCGTGGATGGCTCAACGGGCACAGATACGCAGTATTTT.

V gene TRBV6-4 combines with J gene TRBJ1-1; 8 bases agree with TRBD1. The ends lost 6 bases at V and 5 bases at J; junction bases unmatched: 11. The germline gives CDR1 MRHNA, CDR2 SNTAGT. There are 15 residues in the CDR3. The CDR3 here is CASRESGGSGTEAFF. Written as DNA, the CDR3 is TGTGCCAGCAGAGAATCAGGGGGCTCGGGGACTGAAGCTTTCTTT.

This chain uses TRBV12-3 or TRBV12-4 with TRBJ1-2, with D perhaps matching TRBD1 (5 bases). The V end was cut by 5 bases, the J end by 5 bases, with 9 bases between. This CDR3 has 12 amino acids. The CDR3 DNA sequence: TGTGCCAGCAGTCATGGGACTTATGGCTACACCTTC. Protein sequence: CASSHGTYGYTF.

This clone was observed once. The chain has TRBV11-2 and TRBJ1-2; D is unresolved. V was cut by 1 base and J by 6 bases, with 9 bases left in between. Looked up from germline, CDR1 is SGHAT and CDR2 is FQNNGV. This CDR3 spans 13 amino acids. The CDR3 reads CASSLGAGNGYTF. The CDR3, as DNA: TGTGCCAGCAGCTTAGGGGCGGGGAATGGCTACACCTTC.

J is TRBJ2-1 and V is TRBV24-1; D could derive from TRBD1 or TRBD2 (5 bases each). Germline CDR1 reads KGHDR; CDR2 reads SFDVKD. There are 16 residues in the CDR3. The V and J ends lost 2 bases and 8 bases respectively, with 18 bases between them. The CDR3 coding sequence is TGTGCCACCAGTGATTCCCTTTCCGGGACGATTTATGAGCAGTTCTTC. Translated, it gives CATSDSLSGTIYEQFF.

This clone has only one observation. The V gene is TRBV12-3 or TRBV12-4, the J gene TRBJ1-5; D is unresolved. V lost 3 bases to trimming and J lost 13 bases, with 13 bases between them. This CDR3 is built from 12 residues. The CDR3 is CASSLARGVQHF. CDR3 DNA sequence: TGTGCCAGCAGTTTGGCCCGCGGGGTTCAGCATTTT.

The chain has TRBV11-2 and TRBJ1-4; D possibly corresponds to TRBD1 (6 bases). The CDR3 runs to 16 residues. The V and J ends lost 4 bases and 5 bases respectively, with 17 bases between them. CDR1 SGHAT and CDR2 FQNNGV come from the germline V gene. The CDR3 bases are TGTGCCAGCAGCTCGATCAGATTAACAGGGAATGAAAAACTGTTTTTT. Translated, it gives CASSSIRLTGNEKLFF.

The CDR3, as DNA: TGTGCCAGCAGCCGCGGGACAGCAGGCAATCAGCCCCAGCATTTT. It encodes CASSRGTAGNQPQHF. The V gene is TRBV2, the J gene TRBJ1-5; 7 bases map to TRBD1. Germline CDR1 is SNHLY and CDR2 is FYNNEI. The CDR3 runs 15 residues. The V gene end was trimmed by 6 bases and the J gene end by 2 bases; junction bases not matched to a gene: 7.

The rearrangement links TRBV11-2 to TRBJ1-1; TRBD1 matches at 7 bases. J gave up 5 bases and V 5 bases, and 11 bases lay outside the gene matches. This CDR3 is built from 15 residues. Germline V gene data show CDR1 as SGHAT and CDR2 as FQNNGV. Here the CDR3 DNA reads TGTGCCAGCAGCCGACACATGCCAGGGGGGACTGAAGCTTTCTTT. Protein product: CASSRHMPGGTEAFF.

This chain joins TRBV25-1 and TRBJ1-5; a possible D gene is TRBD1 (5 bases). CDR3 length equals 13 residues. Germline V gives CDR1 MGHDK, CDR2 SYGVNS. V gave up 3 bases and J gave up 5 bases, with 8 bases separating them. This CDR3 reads CASSDQGDQPQHF. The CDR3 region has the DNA TGTGCCAGCAGTGATCAGGGAGATCAGCCCCAGCATTTT.

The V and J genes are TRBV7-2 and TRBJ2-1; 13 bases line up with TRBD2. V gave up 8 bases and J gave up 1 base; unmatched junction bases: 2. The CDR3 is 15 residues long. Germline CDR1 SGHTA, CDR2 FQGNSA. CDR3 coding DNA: TGTGCCAGCGGGACTAGCGGGAATTCCTACAATGAGCAGTTCTTC. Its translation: CASGTSGNSYNEQFF. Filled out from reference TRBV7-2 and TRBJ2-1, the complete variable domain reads GAGVSQSPSNKVTEKGKDVELRCDPISGHTALYWYRQSLGQGLEFLIYFQGNSAPDKSGLPSDRFSAERTGGSVSTLTIQRTQQEDSAVYLCASGTSGNSYNEQFFGPGTRLTVL.

In DNA form, the CDR3 reads TGTGCCAGCAGCGTAGGGCCTGCGGCCGGGGAGCTGTTTTTT. This encodes CASSVGPAAGELFF. The chain recombines TRBV9 with TRBJ2-2; the D is unclear. The length of the CDR3 is 14 residues. V was trimmed by 0 bases and J by 6 bases, leaving 9 bases between them. Germline V CDR1 and CDR2: SGDLS, YYNGEE.

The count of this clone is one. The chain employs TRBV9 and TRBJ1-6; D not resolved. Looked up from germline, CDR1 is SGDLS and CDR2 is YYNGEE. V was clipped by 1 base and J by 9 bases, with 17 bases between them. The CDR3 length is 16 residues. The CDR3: CASSVSITAGGSPLHF. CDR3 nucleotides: TGTGCCAGCAGCGTATCGATTACGGCAGGAGGTTCACCCCTCCACTTT.

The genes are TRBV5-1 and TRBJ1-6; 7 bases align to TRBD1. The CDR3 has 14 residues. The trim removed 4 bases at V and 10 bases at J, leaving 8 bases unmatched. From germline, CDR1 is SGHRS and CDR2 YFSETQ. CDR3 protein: CASSSRQGSSPLHF. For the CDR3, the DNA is TGCGCCAGCAGCAGCCGACAGGGCTCATCACCCCTCCACTTT.

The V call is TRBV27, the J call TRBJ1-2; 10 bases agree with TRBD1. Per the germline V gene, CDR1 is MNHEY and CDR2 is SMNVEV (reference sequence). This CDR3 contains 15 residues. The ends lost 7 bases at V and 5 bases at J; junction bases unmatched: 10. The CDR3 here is CASIPRPGQGYGYTF. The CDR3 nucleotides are TGTGCCAGCATTCCTCGTCCGGGACAGGGGTATGGCTACACCTTC.

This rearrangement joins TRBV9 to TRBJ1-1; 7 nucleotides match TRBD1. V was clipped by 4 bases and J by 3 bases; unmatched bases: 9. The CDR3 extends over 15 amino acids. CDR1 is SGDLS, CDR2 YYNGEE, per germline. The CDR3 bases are TGTGCCAGCAGCTCACAACAGGGGCCCTACACTGAAGCTTTCTTT. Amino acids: CASSSQQGPYTEAFF.

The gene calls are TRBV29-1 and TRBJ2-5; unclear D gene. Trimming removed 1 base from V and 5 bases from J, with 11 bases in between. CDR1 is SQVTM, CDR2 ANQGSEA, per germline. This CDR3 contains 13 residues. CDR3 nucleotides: TGCAGCGTTGAAGGATTAGGGTTTGAGACCCAGTACTTC. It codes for CSVEGLGFETQYF.